This section outlines one T cell receptor (beta chain) sequence together with its context. This clone's antigen is unknown. No clone much larger than this one lies a single base away; base qualities are absent. These data are taken from a study of T cells in localized non-small cell lung cancer (dated by TCRdb to the early 2020s). A note on the overall study: The study examined T cell repertoires in a few hundred patients with early-stage NSCLC and compared tumors with uninvolved tumor-adjacent lungs. The mean age of the NSCLC patients was 50 to 85 years, with 130 or so men and 95 to 110 women. The cohort consisted of approximately 240 treatment-naive NSCLC patients whose localized lung tumors had been resected. Here is what the overall study found, with its caveats: Higher T cell density in blood was associated with longer overall survival, whereas higher clonality in adjacent lung was associated with shorter survival. Because multi-region tumor sequencing was not done, intratumor heterogeneity could not be ruled out. Because the study design was exploratory, TCR variables were selected using unadjusted p-values without false-discovery rate correction. A median of about 61 of the top 100 tumor clones turned up in the paired uninvolved adjacent lung, and under 30 of those clones also ranked among the top 100 of that same adjacent lung. The highest T cell clonality was observed in uninvolved tumor-adjacent lung, where clonality exceeded that of tumor, suggesting that antigenic responses were more focused in uninvolved tumor-adjacent lung.

The immunoSEQ Assay was used to sequence TCR beta CDR3 regions from DNA. The published analysis was carried out like this. T cell density was computed as TCR beta template counts normalized to usable DNA estimated by amplifying housekeeping genes. Richness was estimated with the preseqR package, extrapolating to 400,000 templates for PBMC samples and 120,000 templates for tissue samples. Clonality was defined by subtracting Pielou's evenness from one. Differential abundance testing on productive amino-acid clonotypes, with a minimum total count of 5 and an alpha of 0.1, was used to identify tissue-enriched TCRs. The Jaccard Index and the Morisita Overlap Index were used to measure how much the repertoires overlapped between compartments. GLIPH clustered TCR beta CDR3s with public tetramer-defined viral CDR3s; viral motifs required at least three viral sequences plus V-gene enrichment. TCRdb retrieved this table from immuneACCESS and kept in-frame rearrangements only. Not all clones are present; in checked studies, unresolved V genes account for under half, and no reason is known for the remainder. Clone size and the V and J calls come from that table; the DNA yielded D and trimming. Present in this sample are 60,000 to 65,000 clones, roughly nine tenths of which were seen just once. The top ten clonotypes cover approximately 2% of the sample.

The germline V gene provides CDR1 KGHSH and CDR2 LQKENI. For this chain, trimming is 8 bases at the V end and 4 bases at the J end, and the number of junction bases without a gene match is 12. There are 16 amino acids in the CDR3, from cysteine to phenylalanine inclusive. Just CDR3 DNA is preserved here, 48 bases in frame from base 1. At diagnosis, peripheral blood, uninvolved tumor-adjacent lung and tumor were collected and were preserved as a mix of fresh-frozen and FFPE material. For TCR repertoire profiling, the blood samples were analyzed as peripheral blood mononuclear cells. This TCR derives from a woman between 35 and 75 years old with stage I lung adenocarcinoma. This sample comprised peripheral blood, obtained before any cancer treatment. In this chain, TRBV18 is recombined with TRBJ1-3; 9 junctional bases match TRBD1. The CDR3 region has the sequence CASQEQNRGHGNTIYF. The nucleotide sequence is given as TGTGCCAGCCAAGAACAAAACAGGGGGCACGGAAACACCATATATTTT.